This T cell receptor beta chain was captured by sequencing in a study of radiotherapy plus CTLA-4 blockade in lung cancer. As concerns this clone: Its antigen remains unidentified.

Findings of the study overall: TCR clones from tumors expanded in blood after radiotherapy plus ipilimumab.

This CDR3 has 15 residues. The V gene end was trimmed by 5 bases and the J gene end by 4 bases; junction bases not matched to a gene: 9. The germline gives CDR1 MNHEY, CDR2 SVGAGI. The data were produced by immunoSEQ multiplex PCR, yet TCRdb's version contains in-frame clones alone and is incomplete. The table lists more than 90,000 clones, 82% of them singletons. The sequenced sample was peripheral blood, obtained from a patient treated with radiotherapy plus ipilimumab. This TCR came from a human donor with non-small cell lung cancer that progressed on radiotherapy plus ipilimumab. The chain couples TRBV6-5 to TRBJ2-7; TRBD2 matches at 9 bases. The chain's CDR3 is CASSTNSGSPYEQYF. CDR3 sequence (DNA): TGTGCCAGCAGTACTAATAGCGGGAGTCCGTACGAGCAGTACTTC.